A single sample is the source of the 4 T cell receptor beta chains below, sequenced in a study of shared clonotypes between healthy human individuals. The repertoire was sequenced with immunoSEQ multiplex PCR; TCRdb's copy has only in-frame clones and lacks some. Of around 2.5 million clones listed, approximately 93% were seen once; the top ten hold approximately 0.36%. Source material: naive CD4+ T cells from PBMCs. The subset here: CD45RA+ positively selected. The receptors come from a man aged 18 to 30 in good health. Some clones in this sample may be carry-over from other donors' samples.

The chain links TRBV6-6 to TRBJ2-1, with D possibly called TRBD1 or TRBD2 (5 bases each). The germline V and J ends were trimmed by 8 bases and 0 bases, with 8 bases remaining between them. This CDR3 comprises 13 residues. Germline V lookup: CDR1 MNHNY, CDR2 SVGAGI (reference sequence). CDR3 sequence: CASWGTSYNEQFF. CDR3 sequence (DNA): TGTGCCAGCTGGGGGACCTCCTACAATGAGCAGTTCTTC.

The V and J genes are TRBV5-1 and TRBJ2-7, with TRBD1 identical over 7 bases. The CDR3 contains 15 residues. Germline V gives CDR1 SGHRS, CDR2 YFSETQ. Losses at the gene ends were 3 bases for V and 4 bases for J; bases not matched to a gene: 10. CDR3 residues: CASSYRQGGGYEQYF. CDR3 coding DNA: TGCGCCAGCAGCTATAGACAGGGCGGTGGGTACGAGCAGTACTTC.

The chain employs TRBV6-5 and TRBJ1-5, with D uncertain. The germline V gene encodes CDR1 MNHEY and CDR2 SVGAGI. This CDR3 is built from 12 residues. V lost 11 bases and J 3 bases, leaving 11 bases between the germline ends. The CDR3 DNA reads TGTGCCGTAAGTTCCACCAATCAGCCCCAGCATTTT. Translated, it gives CAVSSTNQPQHF.

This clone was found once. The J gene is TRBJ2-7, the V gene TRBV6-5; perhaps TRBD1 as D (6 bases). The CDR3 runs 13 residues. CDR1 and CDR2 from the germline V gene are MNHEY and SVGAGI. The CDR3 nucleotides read TGTGGGGTAGGACAGTCGAGCTCCTACGAGCAGTACTTC. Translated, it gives CGVGQSSSYEQYF.